A selection of T cell receptor beta chains follows, all from one sample in a study of vaccination and CD4 T cells after COVID-19. TCRdb re-called the PCR reads with MiXCR, one entry per CDR3 protein. This sample carries some 10,000 distinct CDR3 sequences, roughly 30% of them seen once, and the ten largest clones take roughly 9.2%. Antigen specificity for these receptors is unknown. Specimen: CD4+ T cells from blood, cultured in vitro. These receptors all stem from a human donor who had recovered from COVID-19. Both conserved end residues are part of each CDR3. A D gene is named only where the DNA matches it firmly. Some rows have no size entry. The others give once, few or many, or a class for an expanded clone.

TRBJ2-7	TRBV7-2	NA	11	few	CASSPSYEQYF	TGTGCCAGCAGCCCCTCCTACGAGCAGTACTTC
TRBJ2-3	TRBV6-1	TRBD2	16	NA	CASSEALAGGTDTQYF	TGTGCCAGCAGTGAAGCGCTAGCGGGAGGCACAGATACGCAGTATTTT
TRBJ2-1	TRBV7-2	NA	15	NA	CASSPGGALLDEQFF	TGTGCCAGCAGCCCCGGAGGGGCCCTACTGGATGAGCAGTTCTTC
TRBJ1-2	TRBV7-9	NA	13	NA	CASSPLGVYGYTF	TGTGCCAGCAGCCCCCTCGGGGTTTATGGCTACACCTTC
TRBJ2-7	TRBV11-3	NA	11	NA	CASSSSVRQYF	NA
TRBJ2-7	TRBV6-1	NA	15	NA	CASSTFRVGAYEQYF	TGTGCCAGCAGTACGTTCCGGGTGGGGGCCTACGAGCAGTACTTC
TRBJ2-2	TRBV28	TRBD1	14	NA	CASLGQGNTGELFF	TGTGCCAGCCTGGGACAGGGTAACACCGGGGAGCTGTTTTTT
TRBJ1-5	TRBV27	NA	14	NA	CASSNTGSNQPQHF	TGTGCCAGCAGTAATACAGGAAGCAATCAGCCCCAGCATTTT
TRBJ2-5	TRBV30	TRBD2	17	medium-sized	CAWSVGSGMVGTQTQYF	TGTGCCTGGAGTGTTGGTAGCGGGATGGTAGGGACCCAGACCCAGTACTTC
TRBJ2-5	TRBV20-1	TRBD1	12	NA	CSAPGQGETQYF	TGCAGTGCTCCGGGACAGGGAGAGACCCAGTACTTC
TRBJ2-2	TRBV7-3	NA	13	NA	CASSTGNTGELFF	TGTGCCAGCAGCACCGGGAACACCGGGGAGCTGTTTTTT